The clone carrying this TCR beta chain was seen only a few times. Its matching antigen is unknown. These data are taken from a study of T cell responses to AZD1222 COVID-19 vaccine. The CDR3 has 15 amino acids. Germline CDR1 and CDR2: LGHNT and FRNRAP. Between the trimmed V and J ends, which lost 4 bases and 6 bases, there was a span of 13 bases. Sequencing was performed with immunoSEQ multiplex PCR; in TCRdb, only in-frame clones are kept and a portion is missing. The table has tens of thousands of clones, about four fifths seen once. Study results and caveats: Donor demographics were predominantly white British with a female majority; clonal diversity may be underestimated.

The source of this sequence is an adult in good health. The sample here was peripheral blood, taken on day 0 of AZD1222 vaccination. V usage is TRBV12-5 and J usage is TRBJ1-6; D is undetermined. The CDR3 coding sequence is TGTGCTAGTGGTTCAGATTTCAGGTTTAATTCACCCCTCCACTTT. Protein product: CASGSDFRFNSPLHF.